Included here is one T cell receptor (beta chain) sequence, with context. The antigen remains undetermined. Looked up from germline, CDR1 is MNHEY and CDR2 is SVGAGI. The CDR3 extends over 13 amino acids. The germline V and J ends were trimmed by 4 bases and 1 base, with 7 bases remaining between them. This table comes from immunoSEQ multiplex PCR, and its TCRdb copy is limited to in-frame clones, with some not included. The sample has roughly 23,000 clones; 68% are singletons. These data come from a study of vaccination effects on CD4 cells after COVID-19. Before sequencing took place, the ViraFEST assay used viral peptide pools to expand antigen-specific CD4+ T cells. Following 10 days of culture, CD4+ T cells were isolated. Vaccinated recipients, who were negative for nucleocapsid antibodies, had no history of SARS-CoV-2 infection. A few million PBMC were seeded per well and grown in the presence of 10 IU/ml IL-2 and about 10 ug/ml peptides.

The sample in question was CD4+ T cells from PBMCs cultured with HCoV-NL63 spike peptides, obtained before COVID-19 vaccination. The J gene is TRBJ1-1, the V gene TRBV6-5; unclear D gene. This receptor was obtained from a human donor who received a COVID-19 vaccine. CDR3 DNA sequence: TGTGCCAGCAGTTGGATCGAGAACACTGAAGCTTTCTTT. Translating gives CASSWIENTEAFF.